This section outlines one T cell receptor beta chain sequence together with its context. Measured with immunoSEQ multiplex PCR; TCRdb has only the in-frame clones, and not every one. The sample holds around 370,000 clones, around 91% seen once. The CDR3 loop spans 13 amino acids. Germline V gene sequence: CDR1 DFQATT, CDR2 SNEGSKA (reference sequence). Trimming cost V 3 bases and J 7 bases, with 13 bases left between them. This entry belongs to a study of blood T cell repertoires in COVID-19. V gene TRBV20-1 combines with J gene TRBJ2-1; D possibly corresponds to TRBD1 (6 bases). The TCR originated in a woman under 30 who had recovered from COVID-19. Specimen: peripheral blood. The CDR3 region is CSASHRARNEQFF. The CDR3 nucleotides are TGCAGTGCTAGTCACAGGGCAAGAAATGAGCAGTTCTTC.